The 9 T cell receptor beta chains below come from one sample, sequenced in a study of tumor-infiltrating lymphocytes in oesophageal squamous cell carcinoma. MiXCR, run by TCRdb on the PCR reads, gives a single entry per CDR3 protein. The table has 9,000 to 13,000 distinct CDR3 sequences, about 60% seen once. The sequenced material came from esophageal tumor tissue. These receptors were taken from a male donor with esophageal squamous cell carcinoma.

CDR3 region: CASGDYEQYF. The CDR3 nucleotides are TGTGCCAGCGGAGACTACGAGCAGTACTTC. This chain connects TRBV6-6 to TRBJ2-3; D gene unclear. The DNA end favors TRBJ2-7, so the J call may be wrong. The CDR3 spans 10 residues. Germline CDR1 reads MNHNY; CDR2 reads SVGAGI (reference sequence).

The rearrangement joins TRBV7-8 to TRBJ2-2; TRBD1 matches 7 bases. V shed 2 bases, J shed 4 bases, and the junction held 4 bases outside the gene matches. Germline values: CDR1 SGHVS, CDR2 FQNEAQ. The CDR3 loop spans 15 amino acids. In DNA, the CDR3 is TGTGCCAGCAGCTTAAGGGGGCGGATCACCGGGGAGCTGTTTTTT. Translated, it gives CASSLRGRITGELFF.

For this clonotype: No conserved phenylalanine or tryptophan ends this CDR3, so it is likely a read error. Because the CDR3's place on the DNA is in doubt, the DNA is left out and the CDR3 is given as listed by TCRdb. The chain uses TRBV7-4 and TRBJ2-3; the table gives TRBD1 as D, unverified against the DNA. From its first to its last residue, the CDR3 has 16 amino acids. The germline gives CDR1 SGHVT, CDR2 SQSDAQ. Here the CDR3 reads CASSHRDTLAEQYFGN.

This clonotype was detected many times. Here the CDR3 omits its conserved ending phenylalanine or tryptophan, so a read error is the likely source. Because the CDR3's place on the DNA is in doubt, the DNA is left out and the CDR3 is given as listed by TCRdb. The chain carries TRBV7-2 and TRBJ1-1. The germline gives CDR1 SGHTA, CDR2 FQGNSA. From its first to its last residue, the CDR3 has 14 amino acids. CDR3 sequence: CASSRAAMATPSVR.

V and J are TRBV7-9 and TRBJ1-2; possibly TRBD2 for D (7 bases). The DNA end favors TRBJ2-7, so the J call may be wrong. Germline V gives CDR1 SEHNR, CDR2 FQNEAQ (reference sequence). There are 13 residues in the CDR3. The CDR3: CASRGASSYEQYF. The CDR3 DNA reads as TGTGCCAGCCGGGGGGCTAGCTCCTACGAGCAGTACTTC.

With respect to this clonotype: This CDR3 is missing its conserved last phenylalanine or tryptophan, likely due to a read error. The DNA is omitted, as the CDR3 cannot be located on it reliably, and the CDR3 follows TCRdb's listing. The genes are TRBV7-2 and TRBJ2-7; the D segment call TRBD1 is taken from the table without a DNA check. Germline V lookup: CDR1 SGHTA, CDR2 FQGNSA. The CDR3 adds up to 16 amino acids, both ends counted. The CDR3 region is CASSLSQGGYGYTFGS.

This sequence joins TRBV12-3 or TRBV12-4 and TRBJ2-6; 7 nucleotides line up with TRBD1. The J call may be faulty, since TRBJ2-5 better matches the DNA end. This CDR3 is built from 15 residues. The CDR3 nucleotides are TGTGCCAGCAGTTACCAGGGACAGCGTGGAGAGACCCAGTACTTC. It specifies CASSYQGQRGETQYF.

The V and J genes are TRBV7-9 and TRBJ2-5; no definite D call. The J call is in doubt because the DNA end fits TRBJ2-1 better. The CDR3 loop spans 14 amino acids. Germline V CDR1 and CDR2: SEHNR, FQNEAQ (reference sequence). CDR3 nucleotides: TGTGCCAGCAGCTTAGCAGGGACCTACAATGAGCAGTTCTTC. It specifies CASSLAGTYNEQFF.

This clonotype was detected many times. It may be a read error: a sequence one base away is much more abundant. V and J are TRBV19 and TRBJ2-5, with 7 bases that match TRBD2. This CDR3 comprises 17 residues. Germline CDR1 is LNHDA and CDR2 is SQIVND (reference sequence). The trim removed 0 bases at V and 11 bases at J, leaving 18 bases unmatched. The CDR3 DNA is TGTGCCAGTAGTATAGATCGCGCCGGGACTACAAACAATGAGCAGTACTTC. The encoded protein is CASSIDRAGTTNNEQYF. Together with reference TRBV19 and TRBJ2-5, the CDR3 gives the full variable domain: DGGITQSPKYLFRKEGQNVTLSCEQNLNHDAMYWYRQDPGQGLRLIYYSQIVNDFQKGDIAEGYSVSREKKESFPLTVTSAQKNPTAFYLCASSIDRAGTTNNEQYFGPGTRLLVL.